Presented here are 9 T cell receptor beta chains from one specimen sequenced in a study of blood T cell repertoires in COVID-19. The protocol was immunoSEQ multiplex PCR, while the TCRdb copy is restricted to in-frame clones and leaves out a portion. This sample has more than 300,000 clones, with 85% to 90% found just once. Sequencing used peripheral blood. The receptors shown here come from a woman aged 45 to 65 with COVID-19, enrolled during active disease.

This chain connects TRBV4-1 to TRBJ1-3; possibly TRBD1 for D (5 bases). There are 15 residues in the CDR3. The V end was cut by 2 bases, the J end by 2 bases, with 10 bases between. Looked up from germline, CDR1 is MGHRA and CDR2 is YSYEKL. CDR3 DNA sequence: TGCGCCAGCAGCCAATCCAGGGTAACTGGAAACACCATATATTTT. Its protein product is CASSQSRVTGNTIYF.

This clone has just a few counts. The J gene is TRBJ2-1, the V gene TRBV7-2, with TRBD2 matching over 10 bases. CDR3 length: 15 residues. With 3 bases clipped from V and 3 bases from J, the junction kept 2 bases outside the gene matches. Germline CDR1 is SGHTA and CDR2 is FQGNSA. The CDR3 is CASSLRTSGYNEQFF. The CDR3 region has the DNA TGTGCCAGCAGCTTGAGGACTAGCGGCTACAATGAGCAGTTCTTC.

The rearrangement joins TRBV5-1 to TRBJ2-7, with 8 bases aligning to TRBD2. Germline V CDR1 and CDR2: SGHRS, YFSETQ. This CDR3 is built from 14 residues. V was clipped by 4 bases and J by 2 bases; unmatched bases: 5. The CDR3 region has the DNA TGCGCCAGCAGCCTCAGCGGGAGCACCTACGAGCAGTACTTC. Translating it yields CASSLSGSTYEQYF.

The chain carries TRBV4-3 and TRBJ1-5; D unresolved. Trimming removed 0 bases from V and 4 bases from J, with 4 bases in between. Germline V lookup: CDR1 LGHNA, CDR2 YSLEER. The CDR3 is 13 residues long. The CDR3 nucleotides are TGCGCCAGCAGCCAAGATCTAAATCAGCCCCAGCATTTT. It encodes CASSQDLNQPQHF.

This clone showed up just once. V usage is TRBV9 and J usage is TRBJ1-5; TRBD1 might be the D (5 bases). V dropped 3 bases and J dropped 4 bases, with 14 bases sitting between them. The CDR3 contains 15 residues. Germline-derived CDR1 and CDR2 are SGDLS and YYNGEE. Here the CDR3 reads CASSAAGGGNQPQHF. CDR3 bases: TGTGCCAGCAGCGCCGCCGGGGGAGGAAATCAGCCCCAGCATTTT. Drawing the rest from reference TRBV9 and TRBJ1-5, the complete variable domain is DSGVTQTPKHLITATGQRVTLRCSPRSGDLSVYWYQQSLDQGLQFLIQYYNGEERAKGNILERFSAQQFPDLHSELNLSSLELGDSALYFCASSAAGGGNQPQHFGDGTRLSIL.

The J gene is TRBJ2-1, the V gene TRBV18, with a tentative D call TRBD1 (6 bases). This CDR3 is 13 amino acids long. Germline V CDR1 and CDR2: KGHSH, LQKENI. V was clipped by 3 bases and J by 5 bases, with 8 bases between them. For the CDR3, the DNA is TGTGCCAGCTCACCCTGGACAGACAATGAGCAGTTCTTC. Protein: CASSPWTDNEQFF.

This clone showed up just a few times. The gene calls are TRBV10-1 and TRBJ2-3, with D possibly TRBD2 on 6 matching bases. The CDR3 runs 17 residues. Germline assignment: CDR1 WNHNN and CDR2 SYGVQD (reference sequence). Deletions cut 3 bases from V and 0 bases from J, with 16 bases between. CDR3 protein: CASSDPMGDSSTDTQYF. The DNA of the CDR3 is TGCGCCAGCAGTGATCCTATGGGGGACTCTAGCACAGATACGCAGTATTTT.

This rearrangement joins TRBV5-6 to TRBJ1-2; possibly TRBD1 for D (6 bases). Germline V gene lookup returns CDR1 SGHDT and CDR2 YYEEEE. V shed 5 bases and J shed 2 bases, with 10 bases lying between them. This CDR3 region has 13 residues. The CDR3 protein is CASRRQENYGYTF. Written as DNA, the CDR3 is TGTGCCAGCAGACGACAGGAGAACTATGGCTACACCTTC.

This clone was observed once. The chain joins TRBV29-1 to TRBJ1-5; D gene ambiguous. The CDR3 extends over 13 amino acids. Germline assignment: CDR1 SQVTM and CDR2 ANQGSEA. Trimming pared 4 bases from V and 4 bases from J, leaving 11 bases between. The CDR3: CSVAEPPNQPQHF. CDR3 nucleotide sequence: TGCAGCGTTGCGGAGCCGCCAAATCAGCCCCAGCATTTT.